This TCR beta chain was observed in a study of post-analysis software for immune sequencing data. cDNA libraries of TCR beta carried unique molecular identifiers. It was from roughly 1 to 10 million T cells that 500,000 to 600,000 cDNA molecules came. TCRdb ran MiXCR on the PCR reads and lists one entry per CDR3 protein. The data hold about 200,000 distinct CDR3 sequences, with 29% observed a single time. Germline CDR1 reads SGHRS; CDR2 reads YFSETQ. The CDR3 spans 9 residues. Study observations and caveats: Under F measure analysis, samples from one preparation batch co-clustered strongly. People with multiple sclerosis had a significantly lower normalized Chao1 diversity than controls did. Four or five TRBV segments were significantly more frequent in patients than in controls. TRBV5-6, TRBV5-1 and TRBV20-1 were among these segments.

This clonotype was recorded a few times. The antigen remains unidentified. The chain is built from TRBV5-1 and TRBJ2-7; D gene ambiguous. This clonotype was sampled from a girl aged 2 to 17 with multiple sclerosis. The sequenced material came from blood. The chain's CDR3 is CVQIPEQYF. The CDR3 region has the DNA TGCGTCCAGATCCCCGAGCAGTACTTC.